This TCR beta chain was sequenced in a study of blood T cell repertoires in COVID-19. The method was immunoSEQ multiplex PCR; TCRdb's version includes in-frame clones alone and lacks a portion of them. The sample lists more than 150,000 clones, roughly 90% occurring once. From germline, CDR1 is SGHTA and CDR2 FQGNSA. The CDR3 spans 15 residues. The J segment lost 5 bases and the V segment lost 2 bases, leaving 4 bases of the junction unmatched. Sequencing input: peripheral blood. The gene calls are TRBV7-2 and TRBJ1-5; 9 bases align to TRBD1. This TCR was recovered from a woman aged 70 to 79 with acute or convalescent COVID-19. The CDR3 DNA reads TGTGCCAGCAGCTTACGAACAGGGGGCGATCAGCCCCAGCATTTT. This encodes CASSLRTGGDQPQHF.